The 13 T cell receptor beta chains below come from one sample, sequenced in a study of blood T cell repertoires in COVID-19. Here immunoSEQ multiplex PCR was the method, and the copy in TCRdb shows in-frame clones only, minus some. Here the sample spans approximately 170,000 clones, 80% being singletons. The sample was PBMCs or T cells enriched from blood (not recorded which). The receptor set was obtained from a man between 40 and 49 years old who had recovered from COVID-19.

The chain carries TRBV9 and TRBJ2-2; the match to TRBD2 covers 16 bases. The germline V gene has CDR1 SGDLS and CDR2 YYNGEE. The CDR3 extends over 20 amino acids. Germline trimming cut 4 bases from V and 3 bases from J; bases unmatched to any gene: 12. CDR3 coding DNA: TGTGCCAGCAGCCTCCTCCAGGGACTAGCGGGGGGGCGATACACCGGGGAGCTGTTTTTT. Residues: CASSLLQGLAGGRYTGELFF. The full variable domain, rest sourced from reference TRBV9 and TRBJ2-2, is DSGVTQTPKHLITATGQRVTLRCSPRSGDLSVYWYQQSLDQGLQFLIQYYNGEERAKGNILERFSAQQFPDLHSELNLSSLELGDSALYFCASSLLQGLAGGRYTGELFFGEGSRLTVL.

The genes are TRBV19 and TRBJ2-1, with D possibly being TRBD2 (6 bases). V was pared by 3 bases and J by 9 bases, with 12 bases between. Germline V lookup: CDR1 LNHDA, CDR2 SQIVND (reference sequence). The CDR3 length is 13 residues. As DNA, the CDR3 is TGTGCCAGTAGTATTATCCCCGGGAGTGAGCAGTTCTTC. Protein product: CASSIIPGSEQFF.

The genes are TRBV2 and TRBJ1-1; D is ambiguous. Germline V gene data show CDR1 as SNHLY and CDR2 as FYNNEI. CDR3 size: 14 residues. The ends were cut back, 6 bases at V and 6 bases at J, with 17 bases in the middle. The CDR3 here is CASRKGSEGAEAFF. DNA of the CDR3: TGTGCCAGCAGAAAAGGATCGGAGGGCGCTGAAGCTTTCTTT.

The J gene is TRBJ2-2, the V gene TRBV11-3, with D possibly matching TRBD2 (5 bases). This CDR3 comprises 14 residues. V was shortened by 0 bases and J by 8 bases, with 10 bases between the two germline ends. CDR1 is SGHNT, CDR2 YENEEA, per germline. The CDR3 sequence is CASSLDTWRGELFF. CDR3 coding DNA: TGTGCCAGCAGCTTAGATACGTGGAGGGGGGAGCTGTTTTTT.

The chain carries TRBV30 and TRBJ1-5, with TRBD1 as a possible D gene (5 bases). The germline gives CDR1 GTSNPN, CDR2 SVGIG (reference sequence). Trimming cost V 4 bases and J 5 bases, with 15 bases left between them. This CDR3 spans 14 amino acids. CDR3 sequence: CAWNMGLGDQPQHF. CDR3 sequence (DNA): TGTGCCTGGAATATGGGACTGGGGGATCAGCCCCAGCATTTT.

In its sample, this clone was seen once. J is TRBJ2-5 and V is TRBV11-2, with D perhaps matching TRBD1 (5 bases). The CDR3 length is 14 residues. Trimming took off 1 base at V and 5 bases at J, with 11 bases between the two ends. From germline, CDR1 is SGHAT and CDR2 FQNNGV. The CDR3 spells CASSLGGYRETQYF. CDR3 nucleotides: TGTGCCAGCAGCTTAGGGGGATACAGGGAGACCCAGTACTTC.

The CDR3 coding sequence is TGTGCCAGCAGCCAAGACAGGGGCGACGGCTACACCTTC. Its protein product is CASSQDRGDGYTF. The rearrangement uses TRBV14 and TRBJ1-2, with D tentatively TRBD1 (6 bases). CDR1 is SGHDN, CDR2 FVKESK, per germline. The germline V and J ends were trimmed by 0 bases and 8 bases, with 10 bases remaining between them. The CDR3 is 13 residues long.

The chain employs TRBV7-9 and TRBJ2-6, with TRBD1 matching over 7 bases. From germline, CDR1 is SEHNR and CDR2 FQNEAQ (reference sequence). J was trimmed by 0 bases and V by 4 bases; bases with no gene match: 9. The CDR3 is 18 amino acids. The CDR3 DNA sequence: TGTGCCAGCAGCTCGTGGACAGGTTTGTCCTCTGGGGCCAACGTCCTGACTTTC. Its protein product is CASSSWTGLSSGANVLTF.

V usage is TRBV2 and J usage is TRBJ2-7; TRBD1 aligns across 7 bases. Germline V gene sequence: CDR1 SNHLY, CDR2 FYNNEI. Germline trimming cut 1 base from V and 6 bases from J; bases unmatched to any gene: 3. The CDR3 is 13 residues long. CDR3 sequence: CASSEEGTVEQYF. CDR3 nucleotide sequence: TGTGCCAGCAGTGAAGAGGGGACAGTCGAGCAGTACTTC.

This chain connects TRBV3-1 (or the pseudogene TRBV3-2) to TRBJ1-4; D is perhaps TRBD1 (5 bases). Germline V lookup: CDR1 LGHDT, CDR2 YNNKEL (reference sequence). The CDR3 contains 14 residues. The V end lost 3 bases, the J end lost 5 bases, and 10 bases lay between the germline ends. DNA for the CDR3: TGTGCCAGCAGCCAGGACATGCTCAATGAAAAACTGTTTTTT. Its protein product is CASSQDMLNEKLFF.

The chain carries TRBV7-6 and TRBJ2-1; D perhaps matches TRBD1 (5 bases). V was pared by 0 bases and J by 5 bases, with 11 bases between. This CDR3 has 15 amino acids. Germline V CDR1 and CDR2: SGHVS, FNYEAQ. CDR3 loop: CASSLAQGSHNEQFF. Here the CDR3 DNA reads TGTGCCAGCAGCTTAGCCCAGGGTTCCCACAATGAGCAGTTCTTC.

This clone was seen a handful of times. V and J are TRBV20-1 and TRBJ1-1, with 7 bases identical to TRBD1. This CDR3 region has 13 residues. The trim removed 3 bases at V and 1 base at J, leaving 2 bases unmatched. Germline V lookup: CDR1 DFQATT, CDR2 SNEGSKA (reference sequence). CDR3 nucleotides: TGCAGTGCTAGTGGACAGGCGAACACTGAAGCTTTCTTT. Encoded protein: CSASGQANTEAFF.

This chain connects TRBV24-1 to TRBJ2-1; 7 nucleotides agree with TRBD2. The CDR3 covers 14 residues. Per germline, CDR1 KGHDR and CDR2 SFDVKD. J was trimmed by 7 bases and V by 2 bases; bases with no gene match: 4. The CDR3 DNA reads TGTGCCACCAGTGATTCTAAGGGAGGGAATGAGCAGTTCTTC. It yields the protein CATSDSKGGNEQFF.